The 9 T cell receptor beta chains below all came from one sample that was sequenced in a study of shared clonotypes between healthy human individuals. Naive CD8 cells, CD45RO-negative and positively selected for CCR7, excluded terminally differentiated effector memory CD45RA+ cells. Produced via immunoSEQ multiplex PCR; TCRdb's table is partial and in-frame only. The repertoire includes hundreds of thousands of clones, approximately 92% of them detected once, and nearly 25% sits in the top ten. Sequenced material: naive CD8+ T cells sorted from blood. These receptors all stem from a man aged 30 to 39 in good health.

In its sample, this clone was seen once. The chain is built from TRBV6-1 and TRBJ2-7; no definite D call. The CDR3 runs to 16 residues. Germline V gene data show CDR1 as MNHNS and CDR2 as SASEGT. The germline V and J ends were trimmed by 0 bases and 3 bases, with 15 bases remaining between them. The CDR3 reads CASSEAIPRKNYEQYF. In DNA, the CDR3 is TGTGCCAGCAGTGAAGCCATCCCCCGAAAGAACTACGAGCAGTACTTC.

The DNA of the CDR3 is TGCGCCCTCCGGGCCCCGGACAACGAGCAGTACTTC. This codes for CALRAPDNEQYF. J is TRBJ2-7 and V is TRBV10-2, with D possibly TRBD1 on 5 matching bases. V lost 11 bases and J 5 bases, leaving 16 bases between the germline ends. This CDR3 is 12 amino acids long. The germline CDR1 and CDR2 sequences are WSHSY and SAAADI.

This clone was seen a single time. The chain is built from TRBV13 and TRBJ2-3; tentative D call: TRBD1 (6 bases). Germline CDR1 PRHDT, CDR2 FYEKMQ (reference sequence). The CDR3 consists of 17 residues. Trimming took 2 bases from V and 2 from J, leaving 17 bases between them. CDR3 residues: CASSLLRVGTITDTQYF. The CDR3 DNA reads TGTGCCAGCAGCTTATTACGGGTGGGGACAATCACAGATACGCAGTATTTT.

This clone appeared a single time. The gene calls are TRBV11-2 and TRBJ2-2; either TRBD1 or TRBD2 may fit D (7 bases each). Germline V gene lookup returns CDR1 SGHAT and CDR2 FQNNGV. This CDR3 contains 16 residues. Trimming removed 6 bases from V and 4 bases from J, with 18 bases in between. The CDR3 DNA reads TGTGCCAGCAGGCCCCCCAGGGGGGAGGGCACCGGGGAGCTGTTTTTT. This gives the protein CASRPPRGEGTGELFF.

The V and J genes are TRBV9 and TRBJ2-7; D might be TRBD2 (8 bases). Germline assignment: CDR1 SGDLS and CDR2 YYNGEE. Trimming took off 4 bases at V and 4 bases at J, with 18 bases between the two ends. This CDR3 contains 15 residues. The CDR3 nucleotides read TGTGCCAGCAGCCCTACGGGAGGGGGCGGATACGAGCAGTACTTC. As protein: CASSPTGGGGYEQYF. Full variable domain (missing parts from reference TRBV9 and TRBJ2-7): DSGVTQTPKHLITATGQRVTLRCSPRSGDLSVYWYQQSLDQGLQFLIQYYNGEERAKGNILERFSAQQFPDLHSELNLSSLELGDSALYFCASSPTGGGGYEQYFGPGTRLTVT.

V gene TRBV19 combines with J gene TRBJ2-4, with D possibly being TRBD1 or TRBD2 (7 bases each). Per the germline V gene, CDR1 is LNHDA and CDR2 is SQIVND (reference sequence). Trimming removed 3 bases at V and 8 bases at J, with 11 bases between. This CDR3 is 13 amino acids long. The CDR3 bases are TGTGCCAGTAGTATGGGAGGGGGCTACATTCAGTACTTC. It specifies CASSMGGGYIQYF. Full variable domain (outside the CDR3, taken from reference TRBV19 and TRBJ2-4): DGGITQSPKYLFRKEGQNVTLSCEQNLNHDAMYWYRQDPGQGLRLIYYSQIVNDFQKGDIAEGYSVSREKKESFPLTVTSAQKNPTAFYLCASSMGGGYIQYFGAGTRLSVL.

This clone has just one count. This chain connects TRBV5-1 to TRBJ2-1; a possible D gene is TRBD1 (6 bases). CDR3 length: 15 residues. Germline V CDR1 and CDR2: SGHRS, YFSETQ. V dropped 4 bases and J dropped 9 bases, with 20 bases sitting between them. The chain's CDR3 is CASSLGQTTRGEQFF. DNA for the CDR3: TGCGCCAGCAGCCTAGGCCAGACGACCAGGGGTGAGCAGTTCTTC.

The chain carries TRBV11-2 and TRBJ1-5, with TRBD1 as a possible D gene (5 bases). Trimming removed 2 bases at V and 4 bases at J, with 12 bases between. The CDR3 extends over 15 amino acids. Per germline, CDR1 SGHAT and CDR2 FQNNGV. CDR3 in amino acids: CASSLYEGINQPQHF. The CDR3 nucleotides are TGTGCCAGCAGCTTATATGAGGGGATTAATCAGCCCCAGCATTTT.

The chain carries TRBV5-5 and TRBJ2-5; 11 bases agree with TRBD1. Per the germline V gene, CDR1 is SGHKS and CDR2 is YYEKEE (reference sequence). This CDR3 spans 15 amino acids. J gave up 5 bases and V 2 bases, and 5 bases lay outside the gene matches. CDR3 loop: CASSLGQGAWETQYF. In DNA, the CDR3 is TGTGCCAGCAGCTTAGGACAGGGGGCATGGGAGACCCAGTACTTC.